The T cell receptor beta chain described here comes from a study of T-cell reconstitution after alpha-beta-depleted transplantation in children. In regard to this clonotype: Antigen: not known.

V trimming: 1 base; J trimming: 4 bases; junction bases outside the gene matches: 5. The CDR3 length is 17 residues. Germline V lookup: CDR1 LGHDT, CDR2 YNNKEL (reference sequence). Unique molecular identifiers featured in how the TCRbeta library was prepared. Each CDR3 protein is one row after TCRdb ran MiXCR on the PCR reads. The repertoire holds approximately 980,000 distinct CDR3 sequences, with about 29% as singletons. Study-wide results and limits: Expanded graft clones numbering several hundred reportedly gave rise to alpha-beta T cells about two months after transplant. The authors attributed T-cell counts and diversity one year after transplant mostly to newly produced T cells. Diversity of TCRbeta at day 60 was high in some patients, arising from surviving recipient T cells and thymic progenitors.

This chain uses TRBV3-1 with TRBJ2-3, with TRBD2 matching 13 bases. The sample here was PBMCs, mostly from graft donor cells, taken 360 days after TCRalphabeta/CD19-depleted stem cell transplant. The source of this sequence is a boy under two years old who had a stem cell transplant for SCID, so the T cells may come from the graft donor. This CDR3 is CASSQVTSGGWADTQYF. In DNA form, the CDR3 reads TGTGCCAGCAGCCAAGTGACTAGCGGGGGGTGGGCAGATACGCAGTATTTT.